Sequencing of this TCR beta chain was carried out in a study of blood T cell repertoires in COVID-19. About the research overall: From the United States, Italy and Spain came samples of acute and convalescent COVID-19.

Original handling: Estimation of nucleated cell counts relied on the amplification of reference gene primers. The data were produced by immunoSEQ multiplex PCR, yet TCRdb's version contains in-frame clones alone and is incomplete. V, J and clone size are taken as reported in that table, and D and trimming were inferred from the DNA itself. The sample yields some 64,000 clones, roughly 86% seen once. Germline values: CDR1 SGHTS, CDR2 YDEGEE. The CDR3 length is 15 residues. Trimming shortened V by 2 bases and J by 7 bases, and 18 bases separated the two germline ends. Sequencing was carried out using peripheral blood. This chain uses TRBV5-8 with TRBJ1-2; D may be TRBD1 (6 bases). This TCR derives from a man between 45 and 60 years old with active COVID-19. CDR3: CASSFSYRALAGYTF. CDR3 bases: TGTGCCAGCAGCTTTTCCTACAGGGCCCTGGCTGGCTACACCTTC.